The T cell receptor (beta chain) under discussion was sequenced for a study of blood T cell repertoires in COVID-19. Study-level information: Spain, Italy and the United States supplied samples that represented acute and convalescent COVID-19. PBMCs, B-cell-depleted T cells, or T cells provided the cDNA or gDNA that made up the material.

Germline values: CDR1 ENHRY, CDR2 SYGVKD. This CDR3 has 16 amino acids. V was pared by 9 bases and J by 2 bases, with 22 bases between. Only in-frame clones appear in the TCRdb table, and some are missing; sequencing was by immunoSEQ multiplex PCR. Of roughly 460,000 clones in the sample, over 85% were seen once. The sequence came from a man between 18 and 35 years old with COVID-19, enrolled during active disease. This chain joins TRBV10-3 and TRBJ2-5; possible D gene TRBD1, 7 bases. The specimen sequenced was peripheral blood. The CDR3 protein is CAMGRGGGGPQETQYF. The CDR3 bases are TGTGCCATGGGCCGGGGAGGAGGGGGCCCGCAAGAGACCCAGTACTTC.